This T cell receptor beta chain was captured by sequencing in a study of T cell repertoires in cytomegalovirus infection. Background on the study: Researchers turned to recently identified HLA-C-restricted CMV epitopes as well as well-studied HLA-B-restricted ones. Findings of the study overall: It was HLA-C-restricted CMV-specific TCR beta clonotypes that dominated the response ex vivo.

TCRdb processed the reads anew with MiXCR; each CDR3 protein has one entry. The table records 50,000 to 55,000 distinct CDR3 sequences, around 20% of them present only once. With respect to this clonotype: What it binds is unknown.

This CDR3 has 16 amino acids. Germline CDR1 SGHTA, CDR2 FQGNSA. After removal of 5 bases from V and 1 base from J, the junction contained 6 bases not matched to a gene. This chain links TRBV7-2 with TRBJ2-5; 11 bases agree with TRBD2. The starting material was CD8+ T cells from cultured PBMCs, obtained from culture after CMV antigen stimulation. This TCR derives from a human donor in good health (CMV status not recorded). Some clones in this sample may be carry-over from other donors' samples. CDR3: CASSGPSGGSQETQYF. The CDR3 DNA sequence: TGTGCCAGCAGCGGTCCTAGCGGGGGGTCCCAAGAGACCCAGTACTTC.